Listed below are T cell receptor beta chains from one sample, sequenced in a study of blood T cells in healthy people across ages. TCRdb called the 5' RACE reads again in MiXCR, with one record for every CDR3 protein. The sample lists a few hundred thousand distinct CDR3 sequences; 25% to 30% were seen once. Sequencing was performed on blood. The receptors derive from a woman between 65 and 79 years old in good health. CDR3s leave out the opening cysteine and the closing phenylalanine or tryptophan. The D gene is left open where the match is weak.

>TRBJ1-1|NA|TRBV7-2
ASKGITEAF
>TRBJ1-3|NA|TRBV29-1
SVDIQGIRDSGNTIY
>TRBJ1-1|TRBD1|TRBV11-2
ASSKDRVNEAF
>TRBJ2-2|TRBD2|TRBV20-1
SGERGNTGELF
>TRBJ1-3|NA|TRBV9
ASSAAGQGSGNTIY
>TRBJ2-7|TRBD2|TRBV9
ASSVQAGASYEQY
>TRBJ1-4|TRBD1|TRBV12-3/TRBV12-4
ASRDRRILNEKLF
>TRBJ2-3|NA|TRBV7-2
ASSLYGVTDTQY
>TRBJ1-2|NA|TRBV19
AIKGLNYGYT
>TRBJ1-2|NA|TRBV24-1
ATALGNRYT
>TRBJ2-5|TRBD2|TRBV5-4
ASSLGASGGMETQY
>TRBJ1-1|NA|TRBV4-1
ASSPRPSGGTEAF
>TRBJ2-2|TRBD1|TRBV9
ASSDRGQNTGELF
>TRBJ2-1|NA|TRBV7-3
ASSLQVGGSYNEQF
>TRBJ2-5|TRBD1|TRBV5-1
ASSLAGTGWQETQY
>TRBJ2-1|TRBD1|TRBV20-1
SADERGQGWNEQF
>TRBJ2-1|NA|TRBV6-2/TRBV6-3
ASIPRGAYNEQF
>TRBJ2-7|NA|TRBV7-2
ASSWKTAYEQY
>TRBJ2-7|NA|TRBV4-2
ASSQASPVHEQY
>TRBJ1-1|NA|TRBV20-1
SARDIGQNTEAF
>TRBJ1-4|NA|TRBV7-3
ASSSCPDQSEKLF
>TRBJ2-2|TRBD2|TRBV20-1
SARDRLAGYTGELF
>TRBJ2-5|NA|TRBV20-1
SAIIEAQY
>TRBJ1-6|TRBD1|TRBV7-2
ASSFGTTGADSPLH
>TRBJ1-3|TRBD1|TRBV3-1
ASSWGQASGNIIY
>TRBJ2-2|TRBD1|TRBV5-4
ASSSPNRDRREELF
>TRBJ2-4|NA|TRBV9
ASSVVRPQNIQY
>TRBJ1-2|NA|TRBV19
ASSIPTGYYGYT
>NA|TRBD2|TRBV20-1
SAPSGGSYEQY
>TRBJ2-7|NA|TRBV29-1
SVPGQSYEQY
>NA|NA|TRBV4-3
ASSLSGRGSQQF
>TRBJ1-1|NA|TRBV20-1
SAAQPTGMNTEAF
>TRBJ1-2|NA|TRBV20-1
SARYNYGYT
>NA|NA|TRBV4-3
ASSQVGASQETQY
>TRBJ2-5|NA|TRBV7-6
ASSPLPPGRRQETQY
>TRBJ2-1|TRBD2|TRBV4-3
ASSQDLRTSGKQF
>TRBJ2-3|TRBD2|TRBV2
ASRGGDSTDTQY
>TRBJ2-3|NA|TRBV18
ASSSGLSGADTQY
>NA|NA|TRBV20-1
SARGQLAYEQY
>TRBJ1-1|NA|TRBV18
ASSPEGLNTEAF
>TRBJ1-5|NA|TRBV6-5
ASSGVRGNQPQH
>TRBJ1-2|NA|TRBV5-6
ASSLDIYGYT
>TRBJ2-1|NA|TRBV20-1
SAREVSAGPSYNEQF
>TRBJ1-4|NA|TRBV7-2
ASSLRGAPNEKLL
>TRBJ2-1|NA|TRBV20-1
SANGRGLRYNEQF
>TRBJ1-1|NA|TRBV5-5
ASSFRTARNTEAF
>TRBJ2-4|TRBD1|TRBV9
ASSVSTGGGQNIQY
>NA|TRBD2|TRBV20-1
SAQPGLQQETQY
>TRBJ1-3|TRBD1|TRBV7-2
ASSTRQGAYSGNTIY
>TRBJ2-4|TRBD2|TRBV7-2
ASSFSGGSTKNIQY
>TRBJ2-1|NA|TRBV6-2/TRBV6-3
ASSYSRVEQF